This T cell receptor (beta chain) appears in the sequencing data of a study of blood T cell repertoires in COVID-19. Repertoires were generated with immunoSEQ multiplex PCR, while TCRdb's copy carries only in-frame clones and drops some. The table has under 250,000 clones, 75% to 85% seen once. This clonotype was sampled from a young man with acute COVID-19. The sequencing sample was made of PBMCs or T cells enriched from blood (not recorded which).

Here the CDR3 reads CSVETGYNEQFF. The DNA for the CDR3 is TGCAGCGTTGAGACTGGCTACAATGAGCAGTTCTTC. This chain joins TRBV29-1 and TRBJ2-1; D unresolved. The CDR3 spans 12 residues. CDR1 SQVTM and CDR2 ANQGSEA come from the germline V gene. Trimming cost V 3 bases and J 3 bases, with 6 bases left between them.